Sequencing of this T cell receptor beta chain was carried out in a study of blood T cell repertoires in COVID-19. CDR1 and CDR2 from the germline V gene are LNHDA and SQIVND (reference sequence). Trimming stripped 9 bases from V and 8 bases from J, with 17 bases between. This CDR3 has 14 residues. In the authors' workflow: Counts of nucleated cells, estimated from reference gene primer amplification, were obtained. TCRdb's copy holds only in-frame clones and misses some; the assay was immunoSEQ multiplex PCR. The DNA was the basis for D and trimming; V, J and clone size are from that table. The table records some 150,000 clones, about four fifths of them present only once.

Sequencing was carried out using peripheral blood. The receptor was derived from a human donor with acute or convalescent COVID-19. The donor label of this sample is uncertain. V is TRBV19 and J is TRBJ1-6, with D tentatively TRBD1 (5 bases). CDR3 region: CASHPGRDYSPLHF. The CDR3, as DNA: TGTGCCAGCCACCCAGGCAGGGACTATTCACCCCTCCACTTT.